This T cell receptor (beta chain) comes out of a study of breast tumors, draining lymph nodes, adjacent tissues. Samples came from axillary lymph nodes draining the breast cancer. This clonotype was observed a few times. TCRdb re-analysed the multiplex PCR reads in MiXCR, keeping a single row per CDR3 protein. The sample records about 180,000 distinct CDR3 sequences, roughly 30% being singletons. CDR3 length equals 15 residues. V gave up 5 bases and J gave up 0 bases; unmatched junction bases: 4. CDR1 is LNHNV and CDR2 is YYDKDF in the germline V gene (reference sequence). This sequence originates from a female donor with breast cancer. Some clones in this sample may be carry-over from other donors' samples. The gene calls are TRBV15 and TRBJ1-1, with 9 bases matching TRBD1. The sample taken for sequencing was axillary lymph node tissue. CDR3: CATSGGQGMNTEAFF. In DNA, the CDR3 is TGTGCCACCAGCGGGGGACAGGGTATGAACACTGAAGCTTTCTTT.